This passage covers 15 T cell receptor beta chains from one sample sequenced in a study of beta chain features in type 1 diabetes. Every bit of the isolated RNA underwent reverse transcription, so sequencing read expressed TCRB transcripts. Repertoires were generated with immunoSEQ multiplex PCR, while TCRdb's copy carries only in-frame clones and drops some. The data hold under 550,000 clones, with approximately 10% observed a single time. The sample taken for sequencing was naive CD4+ T cells from blood. These receptors originate from a woman between 18 and 29 years old in good health.

This clone occurred a few times. The chain recombines TRBV28 with TRBJ2-5; TRBD1 might be the D (5 bases). The CDR3 has 13 amino acids. Deletions cut 3 bases from V and 7 bases from J, with 12 bases between. The germline CDR1 and CDR2 sequences are MDHEN and SYDVKM. In DNA form, the CDR3 reads TGTGCCAGCAGTTTCATCCCAAGGGGGACCCAGTACTTC. This translates into CASSFIPRGTQYF.

This clone showed up just a few times. The chain joins TRBV7-9 to TRBJ1-6; the D is unclear. The germline V gene encodes CDR1 SEHNR and CDR2 FQNEAQ (reference sequence). With 1 base removed from V and 8 bases from J, the gap between germline ends came to 6 bases. The CDR3 runs 13 residues. This chain's CDR3 is CASSLVWDSPLHF. CDR3 sequence (DNA): TGTGCCAGCAGCTTAGTGTGGGATTCACCCCTCCACTTT.

This clone was seen a handful of times. This chain links TRBV9 with TRBJ2-1, with TRBD1 identical over 11 bases. The V segment lost 0 bases and the J segment 7 bases; nucleotides outside the gene matches: 6. The germline V gene encodes CDR1 SGDLS and CDR2 YYNGEE. CDR3 size: 16 residues. CDR3 nucleotides: TGTGCCAGCAGCGTAGGGATAGGGACAGGGGGGAATGAGCAGTTCTTC. Protein product: CASSVGIGTGGNEQFF.

This chain uses TRBV19 with TRBJ2-7; D remains ambiguous. Per germline, CDR1 LNHDA and CDR2 SQIVND (reference sequence). Trimming removed 5 bases from V and 8 bases from J, with 7 bases in between. This CDR3 is 10 amino acids long. In DNA form, the CDR3 reads TGTGCCAGTAGTTACAGCCAGCAGTACTTC. It is translated as CASSYSQQYF.

The gene calls are TRBV7-9 and TRBJ1-4; D is undetermined. V shed 4 bases and J shed 8 bases, with 5 bases lying between them. Germline V gives CDR1 SEHNR, CDR2 FQNEAQ (reference sequence). This CDR3 is 11 amino acids long. As DNA, the CDR3 is TGTGCCAGCAGCTCGTTGGAAAAACTGTTTTTT. Translation gives CASSSLEKLFF. The full variable domain, in which reference TRBV7-9 and TRBJ1-4 provide the parts outside the CDR3, is DTGVSQNPRHKITKRGQNVTFRCDPISEHNRLYWYRQTLGQGPEFLTYFQNEAQLEKSRLLSDRFSAERPKGSFSTLEIQRTEQGDSAMYLCASSSLEKLFFGSGTQLSVL.

This clone was seen a few times. The chain uses TRBV11-2 and TRBJ2-1; D not certain. The CDR3 consists of 11 residues. V lost 2 bases and J lost 11, with 7 bases in between. Germline values: CDR1 SGHAT, CDR2 FQNNGV. The CDR3 is CASSLTIQQFF. CDR3 sequence (DNA): TGTGCCAGCAGCTTAACTATACAGCAGTTCTTC. The whole variable domain, remainder taken from reference TRBV11-2 and TRBJ2-1, is EAGVAQSPRYKIIEKRQSVAFWCNPISGHATLYWYQQILGQGPKLLIQFQNNGVVDDSQLPKDRFSAERLKGVDSTLKIQPAKLEDSAVYLCASSLTIQQFFGPGTRLTVL.

This clone was counted between two and nine times. CDR3 region: CASSQGRTSYEQYF. DNA for the CDR3: TGCGCCAGCAGCCAAGGACGGACCTCCTACGAGCAGTACTTC. The chain has TRBV5-1 and TRBJ2-7; unclear D gene. Trimming shortened V by 4 bases and J by 0 bases, and 11 bases separated the two germline ends. The CDR3 has 14 amino acids. The germline V gene has CDR1 SGHRS and CDR2 YFSETQ. The entire variable domain, with the rest obtained from reference TRBV5-1 and TRBJ2-7, is as follows: KAGVTQTPRYLIKTRGQQVTLSCSPISGHRSVSWYQQTPGQGLQFLFEYFSETQRNKGNFPGRFSGRQFSNSRSEMNVSTLELGDSALYLCASSQGRTSYEQYFGPGTRLTVT.

This chain connects TRBV7-9 to TRBJ2-7; a weak D match, TRBD2 (6 bases). CDR1 is SEHNR, CDR2 FQNEAQ, per germline (reference sequence). Trimming pared 0 bases from V and 4 bases from J, leaving 10 bases between. The CDR3 loop spans 14 amino acids. CDR3 region: CASSLAGGVYEQYV. CDR3 DNA: TGTGCCAGCAGCTTAGCTGGCGGGGTTTACGAGCAGTACGTC.

The chain is built from TRBV7-7 and TRBJ2-7; no reliable D call. The length of the CDR3 is 13 residues. Trimming took 3 bases from V and 1 from J, leaving 7 bases between them. Germline V gene sequence: CDR1 SSHAT, CDR2 FNYEAQ (reference sequence). CDR3 DNA sequence: TGTGCCAGCAGCTTCCTGGTTTCCTACGAGCAGTACGTC. It codes for CASSFLVSYEQYV.

The table lists this clone with a few counts. V usage is TRBV7-2 and J usage is TRBJ2-7, with D perhaps assigned TRBD1 or TRBD2 (5 bases each). CDR1 is SGHTA and CDR2 is FQGNSA in the germline V gene. The CDR3 spans 13 residues. The V end lost 5 bases, the J end lost 6 bases, and 14 bases lay between the germline ends. The CDR3 nucleotides are TGTGCCAGCAGCACGGGACCCACATCCGAGCAGTACTTC. Its translation: CASSTGPTSEQYF.

This chain connects TRBV19 to TRBJ2-1; D not certain. Trimming took 5 bases from V and 0 from J, leaving 11 bases between them. The CDR3 sequence is 15 residues long. CDR1 is LNHDA and CDR2 is SQIVND in the germline V gene (reference sequence). CDR3 nucleotides: TGTGCCAGTAGTTGGCAAGCCCTCTCCTACAATGAGCAGTTCTTC. This sequence encodes CASSWQALSYNEQFF.

The gene calls are TRBV9 and TRBJ2-2; D is ambiguous. The V gene's germline CDR1 is SGDLS and CDR2 YYNGEE. V lost 6 bases and J lost 1, with 7 bases in between. The CDR3 sequence is 13 residues long. The CDR3 DNA follows: TGTGCCAGCATCTATGAGAACACCGGGGAGCTGTTTTTT. It specifies CASIYENTGELFF.

The chain employs TRBV29-1 and TRBJ2-5, with D possibly being TRBD1 (6 bases). The V gene's germline CDR1 is SQVTM and CDR2 ANQGSEA. Trimming left V 2 bases short and J 5 bases short, with 12 bases between. The CDR3 loop spans 13 amino acids. CDR3 DNA: TGCAGCGTTGAACCCAACAGGGTGGAGACCCAGTACTTC. Residues: CSVEPNRVETQYF.

The V call is TRBV28, the J call TRBJ2-1, with D perhaps TRBD1 or TRBD2 (5 bases each). The V and J ends lost 4 bases and 6 bases respectively, with 16 bases between them. Per the germline V gene, CDR1 is MDHEN and CDR2 is SYDVKM. The CDR3 is 15 amino acids. CDR3 amino acids: CASSSPGRYFNEQFF. In DNA form, the CDR3 reads TGTGCCAGCAGTTCCCCGGGACGGTACTTCAATGAGCAGTTCTTC.

This clone showed up just a few times. The chain links TRBV7-9 to TRBJ1-1; D not certain. V dropped 5 bases and J dropped 1 base, with 14 bases sitting between them. The CDR3 spans 15 residues. Germline assignment: CDR1 SEHNR and CDR2 FQNEAQ (reference sequence). As DNA, the CDR3 is TGTGCCAGCAGCCTACCACCGCCGCGGAACACTGAAGCTTTCTTT. This gives the protein CASSLPPPRNTEAFF.